These 8 T cell receptor beta chains originate from one sample sequenced in a study of response to subunit inactivated influenza vaccine. TCRdb reanalysed the RT-PCR reads using MiXCR and keeps one entry per CDR3 protein. The sample records 400,000 to 650,000 distinct CDR3 sequences, more than 7% being singletons. Specimen: PBMCs from blood, collected 23 months after vaccination. The receptor source for this set is a man aged 50 to 69 who received an inactivated influenza vaccine.

This clonotype was counted a few times. The chain recombines TRBV7-8 with TRBJ2-2, with 14 nucleotides matching TRBD2. In germline, CDR1 is SGHVS, CDR2 FQNEAQ. Trimming took 4 bases from V and 6 from J; bases not matched to a gene: 7. The CDR3 covers 17 residues. CDR3 region: CASSWGLAGVRAGELFF. For the CDR3, the DNA is TGTGCCAGCAGCTGGGGACTAGCGGGAGTAAGGGCCGGGGAGCTGTTTTTT.

The chain couples TRBV7-6 to TRBJ1-4; D not resolved. Germline V gives CDR1 SGHVS, CDR2 FNYEAQ. Trimming took off 1 base at V and 5 bases at J, with 14 bases between the two ends. The CDR3 loop spans 16 amino acids. The CDR3: CASSLGLVRSNEKLFF. In nucleotides, the CDR3 is TGTGCCAGCAGCTTAGGTTTGGTCAGATCAAATGAAAAACTGTTTTTT.

The CDR3 is CSARSWTGEGYTF. In nucleotides, the CDR3 is TGCAGTGCTAGGTCATGGACAGGGGAGGGCTACACCTTC. The chain joins TRBV20-1 to TRBJ1-2; 9 nucleotides align to TRBD1. The CDR3 is made up of 13 amino acids. Trimming cost V 3 bases and J 8 bases; bases outside gene matches: 7. Germline CDR1 and CDR2: DFQATT and SNEGSKA (reference sequence).

There are a few counts of this clonotype. The chain links TRBV30 to TRBJ1-5; D unresolved. The CDR3 runs 14 residues. The V gene lost 0 bases and the J gene lost 2 bases, with 8 bases spanning the gap. Germline V CDR1 and CDR2: GTSNPN, SVGIG (reference sequence). This CDR3 is CAWSVLGGNQPQHF. DNA of the CDR3: TGTGCCTGGAGTGTACTTGGGGGCAATCAGCCCCAGCATTTT.

The chain couples TRBV20-1 to TRBJ2-3, with TRBD1 matching 7 bases. Germline CDR1 and CDR2: DFQATT and SNEGSKA (reference sequence). The CDR3 spans 16 residues. Trimming took 5 bases from V and 3 from J; bases not matched to a gene: 14. The CDR3 DNA sequence: TGCAGTGCTCATGGTTTACCGGGACAGTCTACAGATACGCAGTATTTT. Amino acids: CSAHGLPGQSTDTQYF.

This clonotype was counted between two and nine times. The rearrangement uses TRBV6-1 and TRBJ2-5, with TRBD2 as a possible D gene (6 bases). CDR1 and CDR2 from the germline V gene are MNHNS and SASEGT. V was clipped by 6 bases and J by 4 bases, with 18 bases between them. The CDR3 has 15 residues. The CDR3 sequence is CASRKAGLGTETQYF. CDR3 nucleotides: TGTGCCAGCAGAAAAGCGGGTTTGGGGACAGAGACCCAGTACTTC.

This clonotype was detected ten times or more. The chain is built from TRBV12-3 or TRBV12-4 and TRBJ1-3; weak D call: TRBD1 (6 bases). V shed 6 bases and J shed 1 base, with 10 bases lying between them. The CDR3 spans 14 residues. For the CDR3, the DNA is TGTGCCAGCAGAAAACAGGGATCTGGAAACACCATATATTTT. Translating gives CASRKQGSGNTIYF.

This clonotype was picked up many times. The V and J genes are TRBV15 and TRBJ1-4; 8 bases are a match to TRBD1. The CDR3 consists of 14 residues. In germline, CDR1 is LNHNV, CDR2 YYDKDF (reference sequence). With 9 bases clipped from V and 5 bases from J, the junction kept 8 bases outside the gene matches. Here the CDR3 DNA reads TGTGCCACATCAGGACAGGGACTAAATGAAAAACTGTTTTTT. This encodes CATSGQGLNEKLFF.